The 24 T cell receptor beta chains in this list originate from one sample, sequenced in a study of control samples from healthy donors and cancer patients. Here immunoSEQ multiplex PCR was the method, and the copy in TCRdb shows in-frame clones only, minus some. The sample includes about 140,000 clones, about 91% seen only once; the top ten take approximately 1.8%. The sample taken for sequencing was blood. The receptors stem from a man aged 18 to 30 in good health.

This clone came up once. The chain combines TRBV19 with TRBJ1-3; D ambiguous. The germline CDR1 and CDR2 sequences are LNHDA and SQIVND (reference sequence). The CDR3 contains 13 residues. V was clipped by 9 bases and J by 0 bases, with 9 bases between them. The CDR3 loop is CASQKVSGNTIYF. DNA of the CDR3: TGTGCCAGCCAAAAGGTCTCTGGAAACACCATATATTTT.

V gene TRBV28 combines with J gene TRBJ1-1, with D uncertain. This CDR3 comprises 14 residues. CDR1 MDHEN and CDR2 SYDVKM come from the germline V gene. The V gene lost 5 bases and the J gene lost 1 base, with 11 bases spanning the gap. For the CDR3, the DNA is TGTGCCAGCAGTATGACGCTGAAGAACACTGAAGCTTTCTTT. Translating it yields CASSMTLKNTEAFF.

The chain carries TRBV5-4 and TRBJ2-2; D unclear. CDR1 is SGHNT and CDR2 is YYREEE in the germline V gene (reference sequence). V lost 0 bases, J lost 6 bases, and 9 bases lay in between. CDR3 length: 14 residues. CDR3: CASSLVLTPGELFF. CDR3 in DNA: TGTGCCAGCAGCTTGGTGCTAACGCCCGGGGAGCTGTTTTTT.

The chain employs TRBV30 and TRBJ1-5; D is possibly TRBD1 (6 bases). CDR1 and CDR2 from the germline V gene are GTSNPN and SVGIG (reference sequence). Trimming took off 2 bases at V and 0 bases at J, with 11 bases between the two ends. The CDR3 runs to 15 residues. The CDR3 nucleotides are TGTGCCTGGAGTCCGGGACACCATAGCAATCAGCCCCAGCATTTT. Encoded protein: CAWSPGHHSNQPQHF.

This chain links TRBV5-1 with TRBJ1-1; no definite D call. CDR3 length equals 12 residues. Germline assignment: CDR1 SGHRS and CDR2 YFSETQ. V shed 5 bases and J shed 4 bases, with 9 bases lying between them. The CDR3 DNA is TGCGCCAGCAGAGGCGGTAGCACTGAAGCTTTCTTT. It specifies CASRGGSTEAFF.

The chain is built from TRBV4-3 and TRBJ2-2; no clear D gene. This CDR3 is 14 amino acids long. CDR1 LGHNA and CDR2 YSLEER come from the germline V gene. With 4 bases removed from V and 2 bases from J, the gap between germline ends came to 8 bases. The CDR3, as DNA: TGCGCCAGCAGCCTTAGAACCAACACCGGGGAGCTGTTTTTT. Its protein product is CASSLRTNTGELFF.

The chain recombines TRBV28 with TRBJ2-3; 11 positions match TRBD1. CDR1 and CDR2 (germline): MDHEN, SYDVKM. Germline trimming cut 10 bases from V and 5 bases from J; bases unmatched to any gene: 5. The CDR3 covers 13 residues. The CDR3 protein is CATKDRGQDTQYF. The DNA of the CDR3 is TGTGCCACCAAGGACAGGGGGCAAGATACGCAGTATTTT. The whole variable domain, remainder taken from reference TRBV28 and TRBJ2-3, is DVKVTQSSRYLVKRTGEKVFLECVQDMDHENMFWYRQDPGLGLRLIYFSYDVKMKEKGDIPEGYSVSREKKERFSLILESASTNQTSMYLCATKDRGQDTQYFGPGTRLTVL.

The rearrangement links TRBV5-8 to TRBJ2-5; 9 bases fit TRBD1. CDR1 and CDR2 (germline): SGHTS, YDEGEE. The trim removed 5 bases at V and 1 base at J, leaving 9 bases unmatched. The CDR3 runs 16 residues. The CDR3 loop reads CASRSGQGIFQETQYF. The CDR3 coding sequence is TGTGCCAGCAGAAGTGGACAGGGGATATTCCAAGAGACCCAGTACTTC.

The J gene is TRBJ2-2, the V gene TRBV28, with TRBD2 matching 10 bases. Per the germline V gene, CDR1 is MDHEN and CDR2 is SYDVKM. The CDR3 is 14 residues long. V trimming: 10 bases; J trimming: 8 bases; junction bases outside the gene matches: 10. The CDR3 sequence: CATRSGGALGELFF. The CDR3 DNA reads TGTGCCACCAGGAGCGGGGGGGCCCTAGGGGAGCTGTTTTTT.

This clone has only one observation. The V gene is TRBV6-5, the J gene TRBJ1-2, with 8 nucleotides matching TRBD1. This CDR3 has 15 residues. Germline CDR1 and CDR2: MNHEY and SVGAGI. V lost 0 bases and J lost 6; bases outside the gene matches: 6. CDR3 sequence reads: CASSYSRSGGHGYTF. The CDR3 DNA reads as TGTGCCAGCAGTTACTCTCGATCAGGGGGCCATGGCTACACCTTC.

The V call is TRBV6-6, the J call TRBJ2-7; the match to TRBD2 covers 11 bases. CDR1 and CDR2 (germline): MNHNY, SVGAGI (reference sequence). V trimming: 6 bases; J trimming: 5 bases; junction bases outside the gene matches: 6. The CDR3 totals 14 residues. CDR3 DNA sequence: TGTGCCAGCAGGGTAGCGGGGGGGCTTGACGAGCAGTACTTC. Translating it yields CASRVAGGLDEQYF.

The chain joins TRBV4-3 to TRBJ2-7, with TRBD1 matching 8 bases. Germline CDR1 is LGHNA and CDR2 is YSLEER. Trimming took 4 bases from V and 2 from J; bases not matched to a gene: 13. This CDR3 contains 17 residues. The CDR3 is CASSRQLSTGAAYEQYF. The CDR3 nucleotides read TGCGCCAGCAGCCGCCAATTATCGACAGGGGCGGCCTACGAGCAGTACTTC.

The chain links TRBV5-4 to TRBJ2-7; possible D gene TRBD1, 5 bases. Germline V gene sequence: CDR1 SGHNT, CDR2 YYREEE (reference sequence). Trimming left V 7 bases short and J 3 bases short, with 14 bases between. CDR3 length: 13 amino acids. The CDR3 spells CASGVDILYEQYF. In DNA form, the CDR3 reads TGTGCCAGCGGAGTGGACATCCTCTACGAGCAGTACTTC.

This clone was picked up a small number of times. The CDR3 is CATSRVPSGEQYF. CDR3 DNA: TGTGCCACCAGCAGAGTACCCAGCGGCGAGCAGTACTTC. V is TRBV15 and J is TRBJ2-7, with D perhaps matching TRBD2 (5 bases). Germline V gives CDR1 LNHNV, CDR2 YYDKDF (reference sequence). V shed 1 base and J shed 6 bases, with 10 bases lying between them. The CDR3 totals 13 residues.

J is TRBJ2-3 and V is TRBV6-2 or TRBV6-3; 9 bases fit TRBD2. The V gene end was trimmed by 1 base and the J gene end by 6 bases; junction bases not matched to a gene: 5. The germline CDR1 and CDR2 sequences are MNHEY and SVGEGT. The CDR3 has 15 residues. CDR3 protein: CASSYLRGGHDTQYF. CDR3 in DNA: TGTGCCAGCAGTTACTTGCGGGGGGGCCACGATACGCAGTATTTT.

This sequence joins TRBV27 and TRBJ1-5; TRBD1 is a possible D gene (5 bases). The germline V gene has CDR1 MNHEY and CDR2 SMNVEV (reference sequence). This CDR3 region has 13 residues. V was clipped by 3 bases and J by 7 bases, with 10 bases between them. The DNA of the CDR3 is TGTGCCAGCAGTTTGGGCAGGGACCAGCCCCAGCATTTT. Translation gives CASSLGRDQPQHF.

The genes are TRBV7-9 and TRBJ2-7; maybe TRBD2 (6 bases). The CDR3 contains 14 residues. The germline CDR1 and CDR2 sequences are SEHNR and FQNEAQ (reference sequence). V was shortened by 4 bases and J by 1 base, with 11 bases between the two germline ends. Here the CDR3 DNA reads TGTGCCAGCAGCTCTGCGGGACGGTCCTACGAGCAGTACTTC. As protein: CASSSAGRSYEQYF.

This chain links TRBV20-1 with TRBJ2-1; D may match TRBD1 or TRBD2 (6 bases each). This CDR3 has 11 amino acids. V lost 6 bases and J 7 bases, leaving 10 bases between the germline ends. CDR1 is DFQATT and CDR2 is SNEGSKA in the germline V gene (reference sequence). The CDR3 DNA reads TGCAGTGCGCCGGGGGCGAATGAGCAGTTCTTC. It specifies CSAPGANEQFF.

The chain combines TRBV7-9 with TRBJ2-2, with 10 bases aligning to TRBD1. The J segment lost 4 bases and the V segment lost 6 bases, leaving 5 bases of the junction unmatched. The CDR3 extends over 15 amino acids. CDR1 and CDR2 from the germline V gene are SEHNR and FQNEAQ (reference sequence). The CDR3 here is CASSRQGAITGELFF. As DNA, the CDR3 is TGTGCCAGCAGTAGACAGGGGGCGATCACCGGGGAGCTGTTTTTT. The full variable domain, in which reference TRBV7-9 and TRBJ2-2 provide the parts outside the CDR3, is DTGVSQNPRHKITKRGQNVTFRCDPISEHNRLYWYRQTLGQGPEFLTYFQNEAQLEKSRLLSDRFSAERPKGSFSTLEIQRTEQGDSAMYLCASSRQGAITGELFFGEGSRLTVL.

The J gene is TRBJ2-3, the V gene TRBV7-2; D is uncertain. Trimming shortened V by 1 base and J by 4 bases, and 9 bases separated the two germline ends. Germline V gene lookup returns CDR1 SGHTA and CDR2 FQGNSA. The CDR3 is 14 amino acids. CDR3 sequence (DNA): TGTGCCAGCAGCTTAGGATCAGCCGCAGATACGCAGTATTTT. Translation gives CASSLGSAADTQYF.

J is TRBJ1-1 and V is TRBV7-9; 7 nucleotides agree with TRBD1. The ends lost 4 bases at V and 0 bases at J; junction bases unmatched: 2. This CDR3 comprises 14 residues. Germline CDR1 and CDR2: SEHNR and FQNEAQ (reference sequence). The CDR3 region has the DNA TGTGCCAGCAGCTGGGGACAGCTGAACACTGAAGCTTTCTTT. This codes for CASSWGQLNTEAFF.

The V and J genes are TRBV28 and TRBJ1-2; the D is unclear. Trimming took off 11 bases at V and 4 bases at J, with 11 bases between the two ends. Germline assignment: CDR1 MDHEN and CDR2 SYDVKM. The CDR3 sequence is 11 residues long. The CDR3 sequence is CASRKVYGYTF. DNA for the CDR3: TGTGCCTCACGGAAGGTCTATGGCTACACCTTC.

The chain links TRBV4-1 to TRBJ2-2; 9 nucleotides align to TRBD2. J gave up 7 bases and V 1 base, and 10 bases lay outside the gene matches. This CDR3 spans 17 amino acids. Per the germline V gene, CDR1 is MGHRA and CDR2 is YSYEKL. CDR3 region: CASSQAGQRGEGGELFF. Written as DNA, the CDR3 is TGCGCCAGCAGCCAAGCCGGTCAGCGGGGGGAGGGCGGGGAGCTGTTTTTT.

This clone was detected only once. V and J are TRBV4-2 and TRBJ2-2, with D possibly being TRBD2 (6 bases). This CDR3 contains 18 residues. Germline V gives CDR1 LGHNA, CDR2 YNFKEQ. The V end was cut by 0 bases, the J end by 5 bases, with 19 bases between. Written as DNA, the CDR3 is TGTGCCAGCAGCCAAGATCGATTTCGACTAGATTATACCGGGGAGCTGTTTTTT. It specifies CASSQDRFRLDYTGELFF.